This is a list of T cell receptor beta chains from one sample in a study of post-analysis software for immune sequencing data. TCRdb ran MiXCR on the PCR reads and lists one entry per CDR3 protein. The table records around 500,000 distinct CDR3 sequences, around 34% of them present only once. The source material was blood. These receptors all stem from a girl under 18 with multiple sclerosis. The CDR3 runs from the conserved cysteine through the conserved F or W. Each record gives: J gene, D gene, clone size, V gene, CDR3 protein, CDR3 DNA. D genes are given only for firm matches. The listing skips clone size in some rows; elsewhere it reads once, few, many or a size class.

>TRBJ2-3|TRBD2|.|TRBV12-3/TRBV12-4
CVSSLAAGDTDTQYF
TGTGTCAGCAGTTTAGCGGCGGGGGACACAGATACGCAGTATTTT
>TRBJ2-4|.|few|TRBV20-1
CSARDSGIGVEKNIQYF
TGCAGTGCTAGAGATTCCGGTATAGGGGTAGAGAAAAACATTCAGTACTTC
>TRBJ2-5|TRBD1|few|TRBV18
CASSPQAGGGETQYF
TGTGCCAGCTCACCACAAGCAGGGGGTGGTGAGACCCAGTACTTC
>TRBJ2-6|.|.|TRBV6-5
CASSYLRATGSGRSGANVLTF
TGTGCCAGCAGTTACTTGAGAGCAACAGGTTCCGGAAGATCTGGGGCCAACGTCCTGACTTTC
>TRBJ2-7|TRBD1|few|TRBV20-1
CSARDRDRVVFSSYEQYF
TGCAGTGCTAGAGATCGGGACAGGGTCGTGTTTAGCTCCTACGAGCAGTACTTC
>TRBJ1-2|.|few|TRBV4-2
CASSQIDRQGRPDGYTF
TGTGCCAGCAGCCAAATAGATAGGCAGGGGCGACCCGATGGCTACACCTTC
>TRBJ1-2|.|few|TRBV6-5
CASSYSRLGHSDGYTF
TGTGCCAGCAGTTACTCCAGGTTGGGGCATAGCGATGGCTACACCTTC
>TRBJ1-2|.|.|TRBV9
CASTVSLNGGDGYTF
TGTGCCAGCACCGTATCTTTAAACGGAGGGGATGGCTACACCTTC
>TRBJ1-4|.|.|TRBV11-2
CASGPGTFREKLFF
TGTGCCAGCGGCCCCGGGACGTTTCGAGAAAAACTGTTTTTT
>TRBJ1-1|TRBD1|.|TRBV20-1
CSATPGTANTEAFF
TGCAGTGCTACACCCGGGACAGCAAACACTGAAGCTTTCTTT
>TRBJ1-2|.|few|TRBV5-1
CASQARPTDGYTF
TGCGCCAGCCAGGCCCGCCCGACGGATGGCTACACCTTC
>TRBJ1-5|TRBD1|.|TRBV29-1
CSVPSRDRDPSNQPQHF
TGCAGCGTCCCTTCCCGGGACAGGGATCCGAGCAATCAGCCCCAGCATTTT
>TRBJ2-3|.|once|TRBV20-1
CSAPDRNTDTQYF
TGCAGTGCCCCGGACAGAAACACAGATACGCAGTATTTT
>TRBJ1-2|TRBD1|.|TRBV10-3
CAIRTTGGIDYGYTF
TGTGCCATCAGGACAACAGGGGGGATCGACTATGGCTACACCTTC
>TRBJ2-1|TRBD2|.|TRBV7-3
CASSSRGGGRNEQFF
TGTGCCAGCAGCTCCCGCGGGGGGGGCCGCAATGAGCAGTTCTTC
>TRBJ1-1|.|.|TRBV14
CASTPIKAGRMNTEAFF
TGTGCCAGCACCCCGATAAAAGCGGGGCGGATGAACACTGAAGCTTTCTTT
>TRBJ2-7|TRBD2|.|TRBV11-2
CASSTGLAGEQYF
TGTGCCAGCAGCACCGGACTAGCCGGCGAGCAGTACTTC
>TRBJ2-1|.|.|TRBV7-9
CASSLAQGKFF
TGTGCCAGCAGCTTAGCCCAGGGGAAGTTCTTC
>TRBJ2-3|.|.|TRBV10-3
CAISERGGLSTDTQYF
TGTGCCATCAGTGAGAGGGGGGGCCTGAGCACAGATACGCAGTATTTT
>TRBJ1-2|TRBD1|many|TRBV10-3
CAISENRGTYGYTF
TGTGCCATCAGTGAAAACAGGGGGACTTATGGCTACACCTTC
>TRBJ2-2|.|.|TRBV27
CASSYGTLTGELFF
TGTGCCAGCAGTTACGGGACTCTTACCGGGGAGCTGTTTTTT
>TRBJ2-1|.|.|TRBV6-5
CASRHRQTSLNEQFF
TGTGCCAGCAGGCACCGGCAAACCTCCTTGAATGAGCAGTTCTTC
>TRBJ2-5|TRBD2|few|TRBV29-1
CSAGTSEKTQYF
TGCAGCGCCGGGACTAGCGAGAAGACCCAGTACTTC
>TRBJ1-2|TRBD1|once|TRBV20-1
CSARAPRQGLNYGYTF
TGCAGTGCTAGAGCACCGCGACAGGGACTTAACTATGGCTACACCTTC